The rows below give T cell receptor beta chains drawn from one sample of a study of blood T cells in healthy people across ages. TCRdb recomputed calls from the 5' RACE reads with MiXCR, one row per CDR3 protein. The sample holds hundreds of thousands of distinct CDR3 sequences, more than 20% seen once. The sample taken for sequencing was blood. The receptor source for this set is a man aged 65 to 85 in good health. The CDR3 runs from the conserved cysteine through the conserved F or W. The D gene is left open where the match is weak. Expanded clones get a size class; other rows say once, few or many, or leave the size out.

TRBJ2-5 TRBV7-9 - few TGTGCCAGCAGTCATACTAGCCCCCAAGAGACCCAGTACTTC CASSHTSPQETQYF
TRBJ2-1 TRBV5-4 - - TGTGCCAGCAGCCATCCTTCATTCCCTGAGGGGCAGTTCTTC CASSHPSFPEGQFF
TRBJ2-7 TRBV10-3 - - TGTGCCATCAGTGAGAGCAGAGGCCGGGACTACGAGCAGTACTTC CAISESRGRDYEQYF
TRBJ2-7 TRBV28 - - TGTGCCAGCAGTTCGACAGAACCCTACGAGCAGTACTTC CASSSTEPYEQYF
TRBJ2-1 TRBV28 - - TGTGCCAGCAGTTTTGATGACAGGCCCACGGATGAGCAGTTCTTC CASSFDDRPTDEQFF
TRBJ1-1 TRBV3-1 - - TGTGCCAGCAGCCAAGCTCAGGGAACCAATGAAGCTTTCTTT CASSQAQGTNEAFF
TRBJ2-1 TRBV6-6 TRBD2 - TGTGCCAGCAGGCGTACTAGCGGGAGTAACGATGAGCAGTTCTTC CASRRTSGSNDEQFF
TRBJ2-5 TRBV20-1 - - TGCAGTGCTAATCCTAGGACAGCTACAAAGACCCAGTACTTC CSANPRTATKTQYF
TRBJ2-3 TRBV5-6 TRBD2 few TGTGCCAGCAGTAGGACTAGACCAGATACGCAGTATTTT CASSRTRPDTQYF
TRBJ2-1 TRBV3-1 TRBD2 - TGTGCCAGCAGCCAGCCCGGGACTAGCTACTACAATGAGCAGTTCTTC CASSQPGTSYYNEQFF
TRBJ1-4 TRBV5-4 - few TGTGCCAGCAGCTACTGGAACGATCGAAATGAAAAACTGTTTTTT CASSYWNDRNEKLFF
TRBJ1-1 TRBV24-1 - - TGTGCCACCAGTACAAGTTGGGGCACTGAAGCTTTCTTT CATSTSWGTEAFF
TRBJ1-6 TRBV12-3/TRBV12-4 - few TGTGCCAGCAGACCTGGGGGCAATTCACCCCTCCACTTT CASRPGGNSPLHF
TRBJ2-7 TRBV11-2 - - TGTGCCAGCAGCCCACGGGAAAGGGCTTACGAGCAGTACTTC CASSPRERAYEQYF
TRBJ2-6 TRBV15 - - TGTGCCACCAGCAGAGATGGAGTCTCTGGGGCCAACGTCCTGACTTTC CATSRDGVSGANVLTF
TRBJ2-6 TRBV18 - - TGTGCCAGCTCACCTTCCATGAGCTCTGGGGCCAACGTCCTGACTTTC CASSPSMSSGANVLTF
TRBJ2-3 TRBV3-1 TRBD2 few TGTGCCAGCAGCCGCCGGACTAGCGGGGGACCAGATACGCAGTATTTT CASSRRTSGGPDTQYF
TRBJ1-2 TRBV10-3 - - TGTGCCACCGACCCGGGAACAAACTATGGCTACACCTTC CATDPGTNYGYTF
TRBJ1-2 TRBV7-9 - many TGTGCCAGCAGCCTCTTACAGGGAGACAACTATGGCTACACCTTC CASSLLQGDNYGYTF
TRBJ1-6 TRBV10-3 - many TGTGCCATCAGCCCGGGGAATTCACCCCTCCACTTT CAISPGNSPLHF
TRBJ2-1 TRBV2 - - TGTGCCAGCAGTGGCCCTAGGGGTGGCGATGAGCAGTTCTTC CASSGPRGGDEQFF
TRBJ1-1 TRBV4-3 - - TGCGCCGGCAGCCAAGTCGATGGTGCTGAAGCTTTCTTT CAGSQVDGAEAFF
TRBJ1-5 TRBV9 - many TGTGCCAGCAGCGCCGACAGTAGCAATCAGCCCCAGCATTTT CASSADSSNQPQHF
TRBJ2-1 TRBV20-1 TRBD2 few TGCAGTACTACGGGCGGGAGAGGCTACAATGAGCAGTTCTTC CSTTGGRGYNEQFF
TRBJ2-1 TRBV18 - - TGTGCCAGCTCACCCCAGGGATGGTCCTACAATGAGCAGTTCTTC CASSPQGWSYNEQFF
TRBJ1-1 TRBV20-1 - - TGCAGTGCTAGAGGAAGAGATCGTGTCGCTTTCTTT CSARGRDRVAFF
TRBJ1-1 TRBV12-3/TRBV12-4 - many TGTGCCAGCAGTTTAGAAGGGAGAAGCACTGAAGCTTTCTTT CASSLEGRSTEAFF
TRBJ2-5 TRBV7-2 - - TGTGCCAGCAGCTTAACGGGGTTTGGCAGTTCGCGTCGAGAGACCCAGTACTTC CASSLTGFGSSRRETQYF
TRBJ2-7 TRBV7-2 - few TGCGCCAGCGGCTTAGTGGCGGGGGAGCAGTACTTC CASGLVAGEQYF
TRBJ2-1 TRBV15 TRBD2 few TGTGCCACCAGCAGAGCCAAGGCTAGCGGGAGTGAGAATGAGCAGTTCTTC CATSRAKASGSENEQFF